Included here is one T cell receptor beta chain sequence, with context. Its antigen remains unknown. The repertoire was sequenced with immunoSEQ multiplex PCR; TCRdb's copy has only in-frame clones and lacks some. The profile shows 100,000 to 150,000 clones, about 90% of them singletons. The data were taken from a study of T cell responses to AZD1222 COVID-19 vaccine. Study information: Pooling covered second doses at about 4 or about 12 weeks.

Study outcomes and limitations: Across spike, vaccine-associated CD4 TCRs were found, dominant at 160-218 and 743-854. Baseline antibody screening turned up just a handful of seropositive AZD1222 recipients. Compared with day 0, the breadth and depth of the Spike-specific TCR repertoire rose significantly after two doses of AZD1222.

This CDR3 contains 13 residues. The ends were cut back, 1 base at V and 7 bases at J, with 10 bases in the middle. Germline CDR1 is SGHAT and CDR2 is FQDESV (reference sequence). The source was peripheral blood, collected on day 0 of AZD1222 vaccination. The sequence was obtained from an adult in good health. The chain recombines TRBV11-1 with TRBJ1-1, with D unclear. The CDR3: CASSLELVNEAFF. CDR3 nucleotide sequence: TGTGCCAGCAGCTTAGAATTGGTGAATGAAGCTTTCTTT.